A single sample is the source of the 26 T cell receptor beta chains below, sequenced in a study of radiotherapy plus CTLA-4 blockade in lung cancer. Libraries were prepared by immunoSEQ multiplex PCR; TCRdb keeps only in-frame clonotypes and omits some of them. This sample has 45,000 to 75,000 clones; 75% to 85% occur once, and the top ten carry roughly 4%. Source: peripheral blood, taken from a patient treated with radiotherapy plus ipilimumab. The receptor set was obtained from a human donor with non-small cell lung cancer who had a partial response to radiotherapy plus ipilimumab.

In this sample, this clone turned up a few times. V gene TRBV2 combines with J gene TRBJ2-4; 7 nucleotides line up with TRBD2. Germline CDR1 SNHLY, CDR2 FYNNEI. V was pared by 4 bases and J by 8 bases, with 11 bases of the junction left unmatched. The CDR3 has 15 amino acids. In nucleotides, the CDR3 is TGTGCCAGCAGTGCCGGGAGCGCGGGGGAGGACATTCAGTACTTC. Translated: CASSAGSAGEDIQYF.

The rearrangement joins TRBV4-3 to TRBJ2-1; tentatively, D is TRBD1 (6 bases). Trimming took 4 bases from V and 7 from J, leaving 11 bases between them. The CDR3 has 13 residues. The germline V gene has CDR1 LGHNA and CDR2 YSLEER. The CDR3, as DNA: TGCGCCAGCAGCCCAACCAGGGGTAATGAGCAGTTCTTC. Amino acid sequence: CASSPTRGNEQFF.

The V and J genes are TRBV7-6 and TRBJ2-5, with unresolved D. CDR3 size: 15 residues. The V gene's germline CDR1 is SGHVS and CDR2 FNYEAQ. The ends were cut back, 6 bases at V and 5 bases at J, with 19 bases in the middle. CDR3 in amino acids: CASRPTLALRETQYF. The CDR3 bases are TGTGCCAGCAGACCGACTTTGGCGTTAAGGGAGACCCAGTACTTC.

This clone came up a few times. This rearrangement joins TRBV28 to TRBJ1-4; 8 bases agree with TRBD1. V lost 5 bases to trimming and J lost 5 bases; unmatched junction nucleotides: 7. This CDR3 region has 15 residues. Germline-derived CDR1 and CDR2 are MDHEN and SYDVKM. CDR3 region: CASSRQGPSNEKLFF. CDR3 sequence (DNA): TGTGCCAGCAGTCGACAGGGGCCGTCCAATGAAAAACTGTTTTTT.

This clone was seen once. The chain carries TRBV2 and TRBJ2-3, with 9 bases matching TRBD1. The CDR3 sequence is 13 residues long. CDR1 SNHLY and CDR2 FYNNEI come from the germline V gene. The V segment lost 10 bases and the J segment 4 bases; nucleotides outside the gene matches: 6. CDR3 sequence reads: CATGTGNADTQYF. CDR3 DNA sequence: TGTGCCACGGGGACAGGGAACGCAGATACGCAGTATTTT.

The chain employs TRBV7-9 and TRBJ2-7, with D tentatively TRBD2 (6 bases). Germline CDR1 SEHNR, CDR2 FQNEAQ (reference sequence). CDR3 length equals 14 residues. Trimming stripped 3 bases from V and 6 bases from J, with 15 bases between. CDR3 nucleotide sequence: TGTGCCAGCAGCTTGGAGGGGTTCGGGCCCGAGCAGTACTTC. Translation: CASSLEGFGPEQYF.

This rearrangement joins TRBV5-1 to TRBJ2-7; TRBD1 matches 7 bases. J was trimmed by 5 bases and V by 0 bases; bases with no gene match: 2. CDR3 length equals 13 residues. CDR1 and CDR2 from the germline V gene are SGHRS and YFSETQ. CDR3 sequence reads: CASSLVGGHEQYF. For the CDR3, the DNA is TGCGCCAGCAGCTTGGTAGGGGGCCACGAGCAGTACTTC.

This chain links TRBV28 with TRBJ1-2, with unresolved D. This CDR3 has 13 residues. Germline V gene data show CDR1 as MDHEN and CDR2 as SYDVKM. V was cut by 2 bases and J by 0 bases, with 4 bases left in between. The CDR3 DNA reads as TGTGCCAGCAGTTTACAGACTAACTATGGCTACACCTTC. It codes for CASSLQTNYGYTF.

The rearrangement uses TRBV5-4 and TRBJ1-1; D might be TRBD1 (6 bases). The CDR3 contains 13 residues. Trimming took off 4 bases at V and 6 bases at J, with 13 bases between the two ends. Germline V lookup: CDR1 SGHNT, CDR2 YYREEE (reference sequence). In nucleotides, the CDR3 is TGTGCCAGCAGCATCCCACCAGGGGCTGAAGCTTTCTTT. It yields the protein CASSIPPGAEAFF.

The gene calls are TRBV11-2 and TRBJ2-2, with 9 bases identical to TRBD1. CDR3 size: 16 residues. With V trimmed by 5 bases and J by 6 bases, 10 bases remained unmatched. CDR1 is SGHAT, CDR2 FQNNGV, per germline. CDR3 sequence (DNA): TGTGCCAGCAGCCCTCCCGGGACAGGGACCCCCGGGGAGCTGTTTTTT. This codes for CASSPPGTGTPGELFF.

J is TRBJ2-7 and V is TRBV2; a possible D gene is TRBD2 (6 bases). The CDR3 has 15 residues. Trimming pared 8 bases from V and 0 bases from J, leaving 17 bases between. Germline V gives CDR1 SNHLY, CDR2 FYNNEI. CDR3 sequence reads: CASSGLSSGSYEQYF. For the CDR3, the DNA is TGTGCCAGCTCGGGACTCTCCAGTGGCTCCTACGAGCAGTACTTC.

V and J are TRBV2 and TRBJ2-5; TRBD2 matches 11 bases. V lost 10 bases and J lost 4; bases outside the gene matches: 5. Germline lookup yields CDR1 SNHLY and CDR2 FYNNEI. The CDR3 contains 13 residues. The CDR3 sequence: CATLAGGGETQYF. The CDR3 DNA follows: TGTGCCACCTTAGCGGGGGGGGGAGAGACCCAGTACTTC.

The chain uses TRBV7-7 and TRBJ2-5; TRBD2 is a possible D gene (6 bases). With 6 bases removed from V and 2 bases from J, the gap between germline ends came to 16 bases. CDR1 is SSHAT and CDR2 is FNYEAQ in the germline V gene (reference sequence). The CDR3 spans 15 residues. CDR3: CASSQAGTWQETQYF. CDR3 nucleotides: TGTGCCAGCAGTCAGGCGGGGACCTGGCAAGAGACCCAGTACTTC.

This chain connects TRBV6-6 to TRBJ2-1; 9 positions match TRBD2. CDR1 and CDR2 (germline): MNHNY, SVGAGI (reference sequence). The CDR3 runs 15 residues. V lost 7 bases, J lost 1 base, and 5 bases stayed unmatched. In DNA form, the CDR3 reads TGTGCCAGCAATTCGCGGGGGGGGTCCTACAATGAGCAGTTCTTC. Translation: CASNSRGGSYNEQFF.

The V call is TRBV10-3, the J call TRBJ2-1, with D possibly matching TRBD1 (5 bases). Germline assignment: CDR1 ENHRY and CDR2 SYGVKD. CDR3 length: 14 amino acids. Trimming removed 4 bases at V and 9 bases at J, with 16 bases between. CDR3 in amino acids: CAISAEQAFGEQFF. CDR3 DNA sequence: TGTGCCATCAGTGCCGAACAGGCCTTCGGTGAGCAGTTCTTC.

The chain couples TRBV28 to TRBJ2-7; possibly TRBD2 for D (5 bases). Trimming cost V 8 bases and J 6 bases, with 8 bases left between them. Germline V gives CDR1 MDHEN, CDR2 SYDVKM. The CDR3 runs 10 residues. This chain's CDR3 is CASRRGEQYF. CDR3 bases: TGTGCCAGCCGACGGGGCGAGCAGTACTTC.

The chain recombines TRBV7-2 with TRBJ2-7; 11 bases fit TRBD2. The V segment lost 5 bases and the J segment 5 bases; nucleotides outside the gene matches: 8. CDR3 size: 15 residues. Germline CDR1 and CDR2: SGHTA and FQGNSA. Here the CDR3 DNA reads TGTGCCAGCAGCACCACTAGCGGGGGAATCAACGAGCAGTACTTC. As protein: CASSTTSGGINEQYF.

The rearrangement joins TRBV6-1 to TRBJ1-2; 7 positions agree with TRBD1. The germline CDR1 and CDR2 sequences are MNHNS and SASEGT. Trimming removed 3 bases from V and 1 base from J; junction bases left unmatched: 5. The CDR3 is 15 amino acids. The CDR3 DNA reads as TGTGCCAGCAGTGATACCTGGGACAGTAACTATGGCTACACCTTC. Protein: CASSDTWDSNYGYTF.

V is TRBV7-6 and J is TRBJ2-7, with TRBD1 as a possible D gene (6 bases). With 5 bases removed from V and 2 bases from J, the gap between germline ends came to 13 bases. Germline V gene lookup returns CDR1 SGHVS and CDR2 FNYEAQ. This CDR3 region has 14 residues. For the CDR3, the DNA is TGTGCCAGCAGCCCCCGGGACACGACCTACGAGCAGTACTTC. This translates into CASSPRDTTYEQYF.

The gene calls are TRBV6-6 and TRBJ1-5, with a tentative D call TRBD1 (6 bases). Germline V gene data show CDR1 as MNHNY and CDR2 as SVGAGI (reference sequence). The CDR3 covers 16 residues. The V end was cut by 6 bases, the J end by 1 base, with 16 bases between. CDR3 DNA sequence: TGTGCCAGCAGATTTAGCCGGGACATCAGCAATCAGCCCCAGCATTTT. Protein: CASRFSRDISNQPQHF.

The V and J genes are TRBV27 and TRBJ2-7; tentative D call: TRBD1 (6 bases). The CDR3 is 13 residues long. V was pared by 6 bases and J by 4 bases, with 13 bases between. Germline V gives CDR1 MNHEY, CDR2 SMNVEV (reference sequence). In nucleotides, the CDR3 is TGTGCCAGCAGGCAGGGGATATTTTACGAGCAGTACTTC. This translates into CASRQGIFYEQYF.

The rearrangement joins TRBV5-1 to TRBJ2-2, with 7 bases matching TRBD1. Trimming took 5 bases from V and 5 from J; bases not matched to a gene: 12. This CDR3 region has 16 residues. In germline, CDR1 is SGHRS, CDR2 YFSETQ. CDR3 protein: CASRPRQGVGTGELFF. The CDR3 region has the DNA TGCGCCAGCAGACCCCGACAGGGAGTCGGAACCGGGGAGCTGTTTTTT.

V gene TRBV6-6 combines with J gene TRBJ2-2; D possibly corresponds to TRBD2 (5 bases). The V gene's germline CDR1 is MNHNY and CDR2 SVGAGI (reference sequence). The CDR3 is 15 amino acids. The ends were cut back, 2 bases at V and 4 bases at J, with 11 bases in the middle. CDR3 loop: CASSYGSEGTGELFF. The CDR3 region has the DNA TGTGCCAGCAGTTACGGAAGCGAGGGCACCGGGGAGCTGTTTTTT.

This CDR3 reads CASSSYLRDNNEQFF. The CDR3 DNA follows: TGTGCCAGCAGCTCCTACCTACGGGACAACAATGAGCAGTTCTTC. V usage is TRBV7-9 and J usage is TRBJ2-1, with D possibly TRBD1 on 6 matching bases. The V end was cut by 4 bases, the J end by 5 bases, with 15 bases between. From germline, CDR1 is SEHNR and CDR2 FQNEAQ (reference sequence). This CDR3 region has 15 residues.

This sequence joins TRBV2 and TRBJ2-2; D might be TRBD1 (5 bases). This CDR3 spans 15 amino acids. CDR1 and CDR2 (germline): SNHLY, FYNNEI. Trimming took 5 bases from V and 0 from J, leaving 10 bases between them. The CDR3 here is CASSFGQTNTGELFF. Written as DNA, the CDR3 is TGTGCCAGCAGTTTCGGACAAACGAACACCGGGGAGCTGTTTTTT.

The genes are TRBV5-5 and TRBJ2-2; TRBD2 might be the D (6 bases). CDR3 length: 15 residues. The germline CDR1 and CDR2 sequences are SGHKS and YYEKEE (reference sequence). Deletions cut 4 bases from V and 4 bases from J, with 14 bases between. The CDR3, as DNA: TGTGCCAGCAGCATTGGGTCGGGGGTCACCGGGGAGCTGTTTTTT. Translated: CASSIGSGVTGELFF.